Sequencing of this TCR beta chain was carried out in a study of a mutant IDH1 vaccine in newly diagnosed glioma. About the research overall: Treated patients were roughly 62% male, approximately 40% female, mean age about 43 years. It was radiotherapy, temozolomide, or both that patients received previously, with most receiving both.

On this clone itself: Its antigen is not identified.

Assay used: immunoSEQ multiplex PCR; TCRdb lists only in-frame clones, some missing. This table holds around 92,000 clones, about four fifths found once. Sample time point: baseline, week 1 (first vaccination visit). Noted treatment: pre-vaccination baseline after standard-of-care therapy. The astrocytomas were IDH1-mutant, ATRX-negative, and WHO grade 3 or 4. Study-wide findings and caveats: Patients showed vaccine-induced immune responses at a rate of 80% to 95%.

The receptor's source is a woman aged 50 to 60 with glioma. This specimen was PBMCs, taken from a glioma patient treated with radiotherapy, temozolomide or both.

DNA of the CDR3: TGTGCCAGCAGCTTAGCGGGGGGACAGGGTATAGCCGGGGAGCTGTTTTTT. Its protein product is CASSLAGGQGIAGELFF. J is TRBJ2-2 and V is TRBV7-2, with 9 nucleotides matching TRBD1. CDR1 and CDR2 from the germline V gene are SGHTA and FQGNSA. Trimming took 0 bases from V and 6 from J; bases not matched to a gene: 8. The CDR3 spans 17 residues.